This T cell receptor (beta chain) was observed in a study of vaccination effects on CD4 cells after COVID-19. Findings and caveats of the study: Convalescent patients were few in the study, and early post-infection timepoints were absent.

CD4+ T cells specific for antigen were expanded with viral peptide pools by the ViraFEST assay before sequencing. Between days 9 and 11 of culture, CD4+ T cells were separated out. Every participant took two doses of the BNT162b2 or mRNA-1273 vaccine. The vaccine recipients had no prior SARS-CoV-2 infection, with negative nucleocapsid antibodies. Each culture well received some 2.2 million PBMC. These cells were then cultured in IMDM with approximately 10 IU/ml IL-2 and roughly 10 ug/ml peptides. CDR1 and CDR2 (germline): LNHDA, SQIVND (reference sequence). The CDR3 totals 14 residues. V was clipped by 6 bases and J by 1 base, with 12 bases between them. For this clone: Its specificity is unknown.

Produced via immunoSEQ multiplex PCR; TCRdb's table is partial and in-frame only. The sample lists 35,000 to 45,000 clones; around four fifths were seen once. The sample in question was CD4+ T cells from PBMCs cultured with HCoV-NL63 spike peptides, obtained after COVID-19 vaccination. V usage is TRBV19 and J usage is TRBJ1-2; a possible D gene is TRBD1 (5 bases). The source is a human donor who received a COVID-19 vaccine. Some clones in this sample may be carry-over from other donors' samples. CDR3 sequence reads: CASRTDRSNYGYTF. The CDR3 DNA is TGTGCCAGTAGAACCGACAGAAGTAACTATGGCTACACCTTC.